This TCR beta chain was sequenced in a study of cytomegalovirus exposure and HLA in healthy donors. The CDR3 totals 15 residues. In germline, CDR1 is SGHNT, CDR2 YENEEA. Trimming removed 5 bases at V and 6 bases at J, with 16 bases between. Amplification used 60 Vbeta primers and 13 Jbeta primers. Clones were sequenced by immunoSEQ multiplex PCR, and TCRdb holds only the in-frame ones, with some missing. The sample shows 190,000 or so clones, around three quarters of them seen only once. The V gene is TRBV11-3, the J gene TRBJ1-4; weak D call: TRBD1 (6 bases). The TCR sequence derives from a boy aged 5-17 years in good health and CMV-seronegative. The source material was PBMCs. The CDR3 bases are TGTGCCAGCAGCCCCCGGGACAAAGGCTATGAAAAACTGTTTTTT. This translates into CASSPRDKGYEKLFF.